These 11 T cell receptor beta chains were sequenced from one sample in a study of T cell responses to AZD1222 COVID-19 vaccine. TCRdb's copy holds only in-frame clones and misses some; the assay was immunoSEQ multiplex PCR. The table shows about 93,000 clones, with nearly 90% occurring only once. This specimen consisted of peripheral blood, obtained on day 0 of MenACWY control vaccination. These receptors were obtained from an adult in good health.

In nucleotides, the CDR3 is TGTGCCAGCAGCTCGGGCGCTTCGAACACTGAAGCTTTCTTT. Protein sequence: CASSSGASNTEAFF. The genes are TRBV5-4 and TRBJ1-1; no definite D call. Germline-derived CDR1 and CDR2 are SGHNT and YYREEE (reference sequence). V gave up 3 bases and J gave up 1 base, with 10 bases separating them. This CDR3 is 14 amino acids long.

The chain combines TRBV6-2 or TRBV6-3 with TRBJ1-2, with TRBD1 identical over 12 bases. CDR1 MNHEY and CDR2 SVGEGT come from the germline V gene. V dropped 2 bases and J dropped 4; count of bases not matched to a gene: 5. This CDR3 is 16 amino acids long. The CDR3 protein is CASSYRDRGRVYGYTF. The CDR3 DNA reads as TGTGCCAGCAGTTACAGGGACAGGGGGCGCGTCTATGGCTACACCTTC.

This chain connects TRBV29-1 to TRBJ1-2; tentatively, D is TRBD1 (5 bases). V was shortened by 8 bases and J by 8 bases, with 21 bases between the two germline ends. The CDR3 extends over 13 amino acids. CDR1 is SQVTM, CDR2 ANQGSEA, per germline. The DNA of the CDR3 is TGCAGCCTTGGGACTTCGAGGGGAGGAGGCTACACCTTC. This codes for CSLGTSRGGGYTF.

This clone was counted once. This chain links TRBV9 with TRBJ1-1, with 7 bases matching TRBD1. Per the germline V gene, CDR1 is SGDLS and CDR2 is YYNGEE. V gave up 3 bases and J gave up 2 bases; unmatched junction bases: 7. There are 15 residues in the CDR3. The CDR3 region is CASSAWGQSNTEAFF. The CDR3 coding sequence is TGTGCCAGCAGCGCCTGGGGACAGAGTAACACTGAAGCTTTCTTT.

The chain uses TRBV6-2 or TRBV6-3 and TRBJ1-4; no clear D gene. Trimming shortened V by 6 bases and J by 0 bases, and 8 bases separated the two germline ends. The CDR3 is 14 residues long. Per germline, CDR1 MNHEY and CDR2 SVGEGT. CDR3 residues: CASSATATNEKLFF. CDR3 sequence (DNA): TGTGCCAGCAGCGCCACAGCAACTAATGAAAAACTGTTTTTT.

V usage is TRBV4-1 and J usage is TRBJ2-2; 7 bases map to TRBD2. Germline CDR1 reads MGHRA; CDR2 reads YSYEKL. V gave up 4 bases and J gave up 0 bases; unmatched junction bases: 8. The CDR3 length is 17 residues. The CDR3 protein is CASSRSLGGPNTGELFF. The CDR3 bases are TGCGCCAGCAGCCGCTCGCTGGGAGGGCCGAACACCGGGGAGCTGTTTTTT.

This chain connects TRBV27 to TRBJ2-3, with 10 bases aligning to TRBD1. Looked up from germline, CDR1 is MNHEY and CDR2 is SMNVEV (reference sequence). The trim removed 6 bases at V and 2 bases at J, leaving 5 bases unmatched. The length of the CDR3 is 15 residues. The CDR3 protein is CASSPGTGATDTQYF. CDR3 DNA sequence: TGTGCCAGCAGCCCGGGGACAGGGGCCACAGATACGCAGTATTTT.

J is TRBJ2-5 and V is TRBV20-1, with 9 bases aligning to TRBD2. Germline loops: CDR1 DFQATT, CDR2 SNEGSKA (reference sequence). CDR3 size: 15 residues. V shed 3 bases and J 4 bases; nucleotides not matched to a gene: 9. In nucleotides, the CDR3 is TGCAGTGCTAGTAAGCCGCGGGGGGGCAGAGAGACCCAGTACTTC. It specifies CSASKPRGGRETQYF.

This clone was recorded a few times. This chain joins TRBV7-9 and TRBJ1-6; no reliable D call. CDR1 SEHNR and CDR2 FQNEAQ come from the germline V gene (reference sequence). The CDR3 runs 14 residues. V was cut by 7 bases and J by 7 bases, with 14 bases left in between. The chain's CDR3 is CASTPGGGNSPLHF. The CDR3 DNA reads TGTGCCAGCACCCCCGGAGGAGGGAATTCACCCCTCCACTTT.

This chain joins TRBV6-5 and TRBJ2-3; the match to TRBD2 covers 8 bases. Germline trimming cut 10 bases from V and 1 base from J; bases unmatched to any gene: 7. Germline loops: CDR1 MNHEY, CDR2 SVGAGI. CDR3 length: 14 amino acids. The CDR3 region has the DNA TGTGCCAACCCGACTAGCGAAGGCACAGATACGCAGTATTTT. It codes for CANPTSEGTDTQYF.

V usage is TRBV9 and J usage is TRBJ1-1; 7 bases are a match to TRBD1. CDR1 is SGDLS, CDR2 YYNGEE, per germline. CDR3 length equals 12 residues. J was trimmed by 8 bases and V by 3 bases; bases with no gene match: 4. As DNA, the CDR3 is TGTGCCAGCAGCGCAAGGGACAGCGAAGCTTTCTTT. As protein: CASSARDSEAFF. Looking up the rest from reference TRBV9 and TRBJ1-1 gives the full variable domain: DSGVTQTPKHLITATGQRVTLRCSPRSGDLSVYWYQQSLDQGLQFLIQYYNGEERAKGNILERFSAQQFPDLHSELNLSSLELGDSALYFCASSARDSEAFFGQGTRLTVV.